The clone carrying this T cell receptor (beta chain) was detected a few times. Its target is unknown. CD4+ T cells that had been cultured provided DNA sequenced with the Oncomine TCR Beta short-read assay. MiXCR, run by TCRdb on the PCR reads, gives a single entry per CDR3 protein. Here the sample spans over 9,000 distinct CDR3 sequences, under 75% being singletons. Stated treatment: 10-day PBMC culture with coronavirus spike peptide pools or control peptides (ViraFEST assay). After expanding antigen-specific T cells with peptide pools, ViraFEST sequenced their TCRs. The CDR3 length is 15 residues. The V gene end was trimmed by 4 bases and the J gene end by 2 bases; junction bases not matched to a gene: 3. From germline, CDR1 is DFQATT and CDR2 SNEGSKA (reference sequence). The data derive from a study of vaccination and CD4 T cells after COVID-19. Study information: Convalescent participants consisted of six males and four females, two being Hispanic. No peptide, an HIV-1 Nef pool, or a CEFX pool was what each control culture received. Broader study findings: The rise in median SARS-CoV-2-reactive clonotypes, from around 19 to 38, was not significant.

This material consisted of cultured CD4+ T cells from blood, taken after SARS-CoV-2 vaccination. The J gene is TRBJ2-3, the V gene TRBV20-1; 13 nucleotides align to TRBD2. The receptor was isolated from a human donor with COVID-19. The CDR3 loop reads CSAIGLAGATDTQYF. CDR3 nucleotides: TGCAGTGCTATCGGACTAGCGGGGGCCACAGATACGCAGTATTTT.